This record looks at one TCR beta chain sequence and its context. This specimen comes from a study of OX40 agonist ivuxolimab in advanced cancers. Method: immunoSEQ multiplex PCR; TCRdb's copy keeps in-frame clones and lacks some. Of 60,000 or so clones detected, 80% to 85% appear once; the ten largest clones hold approximately 4.5%. The J segment lost 0 bases and the V segment lost 6 bases, leaving 1 base of the junction unmatched. CDR1 and CDR2 from the germline V gene are SNHLY and FYNNEI. The CDR3 is 14 amino acids. Patients with autoimmune history or systemic immunosuppression were excluded. The chain has TRBV2 and TRBJ2-2; 7 bases match TRBD2. This receptor was obtained from an adult with an advanced solid tumor such as melanoma, head and neck, liver or kidney cancer. The sample consisted of CD4+ or CD8+ T cells sorted from blood, taken in a trial of the OX40 agonist ivuxolimab. CDR3 protein: CASRGGANTGELFF. In DNA form, the CDR3 reads TGTGCCAGCAGGGGAGGGGCGAACACCGGGGAGCTGTTTTTT. Together with reference TRBV2 and TRBJ2-2, the CDR3 gives the full variable domain: EPEVTQTPSHQVTQMGQEVILRCVPISNHLYFYWYRQILGQKVEFLVSFYNNEISEKSEIFDDQFSVERPDGSNFTLKIRSTKLEDSAMYFCASRGGANTGELFFGEGSRLTVL.